These 2 T cell receptor beta chains came from one sample sequenced in a study of blood T cells in healthy people across ages. A second PCR of roughly 7 to 11 cycles used a sample-barcoded 5' primer and a J-beta primer mix. MiXCR, run by TCRdb on the 5' RACE reads, gives a single entry per CDR3 protein. The sample holds about 730,000 distinct CDR3 sequences, roughly two fifths seen once. The specimen was blood. Receptor source: a woman aged 55-70 years in good health.

The V and J genes are TRBV12-3 or TRBV12-4 and TRBJ1-5; weak D call: TRBD1 (5 bases). Trimming removed 6 bases at V and 4 bases at J, with 13 bases between. CDR3 size: 14 residues. CDR3 in DNA: TGTGCCAGCAGACCTCAGGGAGGTAATCAGCCCCAGCATTTT. This codes for CASRPQGGNQPQHF.

This clonotype was observed at least ten times. The chain carries TRBV4-3 and TRBJ2-7, with 8 bases matching TRBD1. V gave up 2 bases and J gave up 6 bases; unmatched junction bases: 0. This CDR3 has 12 residues. The V gene's germline CDR1 is LGHNA and CDR2 YSLEER. DNA for the CDR3: TGCGCCAGCAGCCAAACAGGGGGCGAGCAGTACTTC. Translation gives CASSQTGGEQYF.